A selection of T cell receptor beta chains follows, all from one sample in a study of technical replicates of blood from several donors. Profiling relied on immunoSEQ multiplex PCR, and the TCRdb table lists in-frame clones only, not all of them. The data contain 55,000 to 65,000 clones, around 88% of them singletons. The sequenced sample consisted of PBMCs. These receptors were taken from a human donor in good health. Some clones in this sample may be carry-over from other donors' samples. CDR3s include the opening cysteine and the closing phenylalanine or tryptophan. A D gene is named only where the DNA matches it firmly. Clone size is shown for a subset of rows, as once, few, many or a class of expanded clone.

>TRBJ1-6|.|TRBV4-1|.
CASSQDTGYSYNSPLHF
TGCGCCAGCAGCCAAGATACAGGATACTCCTATAATTCACCCCTCCACTTT
>TRBJ2-4|.|TRBV11-2|TRBD1
CASSFGQGNIQYF
TGTGCCAGCAGCTTCGGACAGGGAAACATTCAGTACTTC
>TRBJ2-1|.|TRBV27|.
CASSYSTGQYNEQFF
TGTGCCAGCAGTTATTCAACCGGACAGTACAATGAGCAGTTCTTC
>TRBJ1-6|once|TRBV5-1|TRBD1
CASSSRDRGYNSPLHF
TGCGCCAGCAGCTCCCGGGACAGGGGTTACAATTCACCCCTCCACTTT
>TRBJ2-1|.|TRBV7-6|TRBD2
CASSLALSGGADEQFF
TGTGCCAGCAGCTTAGCGCTGAGCGGGGGGGCCGATGAGCAGTTCTTC
>TRBJ1-5|.|TRBV2|TRBD1
CASRRQGPQHF
TGTGCCAGCAGGAGACAGGGGCCCCAGCATTTT
>TRBJ1-1|.|TRBV19|.
CASSIGPGQSNTEAFF
TGTGCCAGTAGTATAGGCCCCGGACAGAGTAACACTGAAGCTTTCTTT
>TRBJ2-2|.|TRBV13|.
CASSLGGRGNTGELFF
TGTGCCAGCAGCTTAGGCGGGCGGGGGAACACCGGGGAGCTGTTTTTT
>TRBJ1-3|.|TRBV13|TRBD1
CASSEDRELGNTIYF
TGTGCCAGCAGCGAAGACAGGGAACTTGGAAACACCATATATTTT
>TRBJ2-7|.|TRBV11-2|TRBD2
CASSLASGGYEQYF
TGTGCCAGCAGCTTAGCTAGCGGGGGCTACGAGCAGTACTTC
>TRBJ1-1|.|TRBV6-5|.
CASSLQGMDTEAFF
TGTGCCAGCAGTCTACAGGGCATGGACACTGAAGCTTTCTTT
>TRBJ1-1|.|TRBV5-5|TRBD1
CARYRTGATEAFF
TGTGCCAGATATAGGACAGGGGCCACTGAAGCTTTCTTT
>TRBJ2-1|.|TRBV27|TRBD2
CASSFSSGGRLNNEQFF
TGTGCCAGCAGTTTCTCTTCTGGCGGGAGGTTAAACAATGAGCAGTTCTTC
>TRBJ2-7|.|TRBV19|.
CASSMLRDLHEQYF
TGTGCCAGTAGTATGTTGAGGGATCTCCACGAGCAGTACTTC
>TRBJ1-2|.|TRBV5-4|TRBD1
CASTTDRVDYGYTF
TGTGCCAGCACCACGGACAGGGTGGACTATGGCTACACCTTC
>TRBJ2-7|.|TRBV7-2|.
CASSLAGPVQYF
TGTGCCAGCAGCTTAGCGGGCCCAGTGCAGTACTTC
>TRBJ1-2|few|TRBV9|.
CASSVGAGTNYGYTF
TGTGCCAGCAGCGTAGGTGCAGGAACTAACTATGGCTACACCTTC
>TRBJ2-2|.|TRBV6-4|.
CASSDPRLSPGELFF
TGTGCCAGCAGTGACCCCCGCCTCAGTCCCGGGGAGCTGTTTTTT
>TRBJ2-5|.|TRBV10-3|TRBD2
CATRESGGGETQYF
TGTGCCACCAGAGAGTCGGGGGGGGGAGAGACCCAGTACTTC
>TRBJ2-7|once|TRBV7-2|TRBD2
CASSLGLAVYEQYF
TGTGCCAGCAGCTTGGGACTAGCGGTCTACGAGCAGTACTTC
>TRBJ2-3|.|TRBV28|.
CASSTERRTTDTQYF
TGTGCCAGCAGTACTGAGCGGAGAACCACAGATACGCAGTATTTT
>TRBJ2-7|.|TRBV14|TRBD2
CASSQASGRIYPYEQYF
TGTGCCAGCAGCCAGGCTAGCGGGAGGATATACCCCTACGAGCAGTACTTC
>TRBJ2-7|.|TRBV4-2|TRBD1
CASSQVAGGSDEQYF
TGTGCCAGCAGCCAAGTTGCAGGGGGTTCCGACGAGCAGTACTTC
>TRBJ1-1|.|TRBV4-3|TRBD1
CASSHRQGWNTEAFF
TGCGCCAGCAGCCACAGACAGGGCTGGAACACTGAAGCTTTCTTT
>TRBJ1-5|.|TRBV27|TRBD1
CASADRGLRQPQHF
TGTGCCAGCGCGGACAGGGGGCTGAGGCAGCCCCAGCATTTT